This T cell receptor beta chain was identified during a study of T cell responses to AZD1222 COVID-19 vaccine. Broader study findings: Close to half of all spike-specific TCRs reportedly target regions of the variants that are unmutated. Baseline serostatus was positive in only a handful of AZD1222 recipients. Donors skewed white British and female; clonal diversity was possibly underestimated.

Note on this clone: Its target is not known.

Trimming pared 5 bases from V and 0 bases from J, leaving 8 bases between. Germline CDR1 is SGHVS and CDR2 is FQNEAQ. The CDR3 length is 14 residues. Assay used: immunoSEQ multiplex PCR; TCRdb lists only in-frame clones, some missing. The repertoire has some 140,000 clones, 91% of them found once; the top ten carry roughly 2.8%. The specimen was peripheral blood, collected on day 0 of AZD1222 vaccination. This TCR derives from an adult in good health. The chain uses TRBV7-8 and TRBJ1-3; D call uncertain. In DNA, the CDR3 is TGTGCCAGCAGCCCGGGAAACTCTGGAAACACCATATATTTT. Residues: CASSPGNSGNTIYF.